One and the same sample provided the 32 T cell receptor beta chains below, sequenced in a study of cytomegalovirus exposure and HLA in healthy donors. Use of 60 Vbeta and 13 Jbeta primers characterized the PCR. Profiled with immunoSEQ multiplex PCR; TCRdb holds only in-frame clones, not every one. Among approximately 160,000 clones listed, roughly four fifths were seen once. Material for sequencing was PBMCs. All receptors derive from a woman between 50 and 59 years old in good health and CMV-seropositive.

V is TRBV7-9 and J is TRBJ1-2; D ambiguous. The CDR3 totals 12 residues. Germline assignment: CDR1 SEHNR and CDR2 FQNEAQ (reference sequence). V was shortened by 5 bases and J by 4 bases, with 8 bases between the two germline ends. CDR3 coding DNA: TGTGCCAGCAGCCCCGTATCCTATGGCTACACCTTC. Translating it yields CASSPVSYGYTF.

For the CDR3, the DNA is TGTGCCATCGGAAGGGGGACAGGCGACGAGCAGTACTTC. Amino acid sequence: CAIGRGTGDEQYF. The V gene is TRBV10-3, the J gene TRBJ2-7, with 8 bases fitting TRBD1. CDR1 is ENHRY and CDR2 is SYGVKD in the germline V gene. V shed 8 bases, J shed 5 bases, and the junction held 8 bases outside the gene matches. This CDR3 is built from 13 residues.

This chain connects TRBV30 to TRBJ1-1, with D possibly matching TRBD1 (5 bases). The CDR3 has 12 amino acids. CDR1 GTSNPN and CDR2 SVGIG come from the germline V gene (reference sequence). V was pared by 4 bases and J by 3 bases, with 9 bases between. The CDR3 sequence is CAWNSGYTEAFF. The CDR3, as DNA: TGTGCCTGGAACTCAGGGTACACTGAAGCTTTCTTT.

V is TRBV29-1 and J is TRBJ2-1, with 9 positions matching TRBD1. The length of the CDR3 is 14 residues. V dropped 3 bases and J dropped 7; count of bases not matched to a gene: 7. Per the germline V gene, CDR1 is SQVTM and CDR2 is ANQGSEA. The CDR3 here is CSVEDRGSGNEQFF. CDR3 DNA: TGCAGCGTTGAGGACAGGGGCTCGGGGAATGAGCAGTTCTTC.

The chain employs TRBV6-6 and TRBJ1-2; D gene uncertain. From germline, CDR1 is MNHNY and CDR2 SVGAGI (reference sequence). V lost 6 bases to trimming and J lost 7 bases, with 6 bases between them. The CDR3 consists of 10 residues. The CDR3 DNA reads as TGTGCCAGCAGCCTCAGTGGCTACACCTTC. It translates to CASSLSGYTF.

The rearrangement joins TRBV4-1 to TRBJ1-5; possibly TRBD1 for D (6 bases). The length of the CDR3 is 15 residues. Per the germline V gene, CDR1 is MGHRA and CDR2 is YSYEKL. Trimming removed 0 bases from V and 9 bases from J, with 15 bases in between. The DNA for the CDR3 is TGCGCCAGCAGCCAAGATGGACAGTACCCTCGGCCCCAGCATTTT. It codes for CASSQDGQYPRPQHF.

The chain combines TRBV6-1 with TRBJ2-1; D uncertain. The germline gives CDR1 MNHNS, CDR2 SASEGT. CDR3 length: 14 amino acids. Trimming shortened V by 5 bases and J by 2 bases, and 10 bases separated the two germline ends. The CDR3 bases are TGTGCCAGCAGTATGGGCAGCCCCTACAATGAGCAGTTCTTC. Translated: CASSMGSPYNEQFF.

This clone came up a few times. For the CDR3, the DNA is TGTGCCACCCGAATTGGGTGGCGAGCGATGAACACTGAAGCTTTCTTT. Translation: CATRIGWRAMNTEAFF. The V gene is TRBV6-6, the J gene TRBJ1-1; D not certain. The CDR3 has 16 amino acids. V shed 10 bases and J shed 0 bases, with 21 bases lying between them. Per germline, CDR1 MNHNY and CDR2 SVGAGI (reference sequence).

V and J are TRBV19 and TRBJ1-6; D is uncertain. There are 16 residues in the CDR3. V gave up 6 bases and J gave up 0 bases, with 12 bases separating them. In germline, CDR1 is LNHDA, CDR2 SQIVND (reference sequence). CDR3 in amino acids: CASRARGGSYNSPLHF. DNA of the CDR3: TGTGCCAGTAGGGCACGGGGAGGCTCCTATAATTCACCCCTCCACTTT. Drawing the rest from reference TRBV19 and TRBJ1-6, the complete variable domain is DGGITQSPKYLFRKEGQNVTLSCEQNLNHDAMYWYRQDPGQGLRLIYYSQIVNDFQKGDIAEGYSVSREKKESFPLTVTSAQKNPTAFYLCASRARGGSYNSPLHFGNGTRLTVT.

The V gene is TRBV4-1, the J gene TRBJ2-7; D possibly corresponds to TRBD1 (6 bases). V lost 3 bases to trimming and J lost 1 base, with 16 bases between them. From germline, CDR1 is MGHRA and CDR2 YSYEKL. The CDR3 has 16 amino acids. The CDR3 DNA sequence: TGCGCCAGCAGCCATACTCAGGGGCGCGGGTCCTACGAGCAGTACTTC. This sequence encodes CASSHTQGRGSYEQYF.

V is TRBV5-1 and J is TRBJ2-7, with a possible D match to TRBD1 (6 bases). The CDR3 extends over 14 amino acids. Trimming pared 0 bases from V and 5 bases from J, leaving 12 bases between. Germline CDR1 SGHRS, CDR2 YFSETQ. CDR3 amino acids: CASSLGGQRHEQYF. The CDR3, as DNA: TGCGCCAGCAGCTTGGGCGGACAGAGGCACGAGCAGTACTTC.

This sequence joins TRBV7-3 and TRBJ1-1; weak D call: TRBD1 (5 bases). CDR3 length: 15 amino acids. V lost 1 base, J lost 0 bases, and 9 bases lay in between. CDR1 is SGHTA and CDR2 is FQGTGA in the germline V gene. The CDR3, as DNA: TGTGCCAGCAGCTTAATCCCAGGGCTGAACACTGAAGCTTTCTTT. Its protein product is CASSLIPGLNTEAFF.

This clone was seen once. The rearrangement joins TRBV5-8 to TRBJ2-1; D might be TRBD2 (6 bases). This CDR3 contains 14 residues. The germline V and J ends were trimmed by 1 base and 7 bases, with 12 bases remaining between them. Looked up from germline, CDR1 is SGHTS and CDR2 is YDEGEE. The CDR3: CASSLRGLGNEQFF. The CDR3 region has the DNA TGTGCCAGCAGCTTGAGGGGACTGGGGAATGAGCAGTTCTTC.

This clone has only one observation. The CDR3 bases are TGTGCCAGCAGTCGTACACCAGCTAACTATGGCTACACCTTC. Protein sequence: CASSRTPANYGYTF. J is TRBJ1-2 and V is TRBV27; no clear D. Trimming removed 5 bases at V and 0 bases at J, with 10 bases between. The germline CDR1 and CDR2 sequences are MNHEY and SMNVEV (reference sequence). This CDR3 region has 14 residues.

The rearrangement links TRBV11-2 to TRBJ1-2; TRBD1 is a possible D gene (6 bases). V gave up 0 bases and J gave up 6 bases, with 11 bases separating them. The CDR3 runs to 14 residues. CDR1 and CDR2 from the germline V gene are SGHAT and FQNNGV. This chain's CDR3 is CASSLEQGHHGYTF. The CDR3, as DNA: TGTGCCAGCAGCTTAGAGCAGGGGCATCATGGCTACACCTTC. Filled out from reference TRBV11-2 and TRBJ1-2, the complete variable domain reads EAGVAQSPRYKIIEKRQSVAFWCNPISGHATLYWYQQILGQGPKLLIQFQNNGVVDDSQLPKDRFSAERLKGVDSTLKIQPAKLEDSAVYLCASSLEQGHHGYTFGSGTRLTVV.

A few counts support this clone. CDR3 sequence reads: CASSSRGHETQYF. The DNA for the CDR3 is TGCGCCAGCAGCTCGCGAGGGCACGAGACCCAGTACTTC. The chain combines TRBV5-1 with TRBJ2-5; D possibly corresponds to TRBD2 (5 bases). Germline CDR1 reads SGHRS; CDR2 reads YFSETQ. V gave up 3 bases and J gave up 5 bases, with 11 bases separating them. The CDR3 extends over 13 amino acids.

This clone was seen a few times. The rearrangement uses TRBV18 and TRBJ2-7; D may be TRBD1 (8 bases). The CDR3 runs to 15 residues. V lost 6 bases to trimming and J lost 2 bases, with 17 bases between them. CDR1 and CDR2 (germline): KGHSH, LQKENI. CDR3 nucleotide sequence: TGTGCCAGCTCCAGGGGGGGACAGGCGACCTACGAGCAGTACTTC. This translates into CASSRGGQATYEQYF.

This clone was observed a single time. This sequence joins TRBV6-5 and TRBJ2-1, with D maybe TRBD1 (6 bases). The CDR3 spans 14 residues. In germline, CDR1 is MNHEY, CDR2 SVGAGI. The germline V and J ends were trimmed by 0 bases and 9 bases, with 12 bases remaining between them. CDR3 residues: CASSYSGASLEQFF. As DNA, the CDR3 is TGTGCCAGCAGTTACTCGGGGGCTAGCCTTGAGCAGTTCTTC.

In regard to this clone: At one of its ends the junction is not consistent with the germline gene, which may arise from a read error. V is TRBV5-1 and J is TRBJ1-2, with D perhaps matching TRBD1 (6 bases). The CDR3 is 14 amino acids. CDR1 SGHRS and CDR2 YFSETQ come from the germline V gene. The CDR3 sequence: CASSEQGTVGGYPF. In DNA, the CDR3 is TGCGCCAGCAGCGAACAGGGAACGGTGGGTGGCTACCCCTTC. Variable domain in full (rest from reference TRBV5-1 and TRBJ1-2): KAGVTQTPRYLIKTRGQQVTLSCSPISGHRSVSWYQQTPGQGLQFLFEYFSETQRNKGNFPGRFSGRQFSNSRSEMNVSTLELGDSALYLCASSEQGTVGGYPFGSGTRLTVV.

The gene calls are TRBV5-8 and TRBJ1-1; D is undetermined. The CDR3 sequence is 13 residues long. The V and J ends lost 1 base and 7 bases respectively, with 11 bases between them. Germline CDR1 SGHTS, CDR2 YDEGEE. The CDR3 reads CASSLYKEGEAFF. DNA of the CDR3: TGTGCCAGCAGCTTGTACAAGGAGGGTGAAGCTTTCTTT.

The V call is TRBV19, the J call TRBJ1-2, with 7 nucleotides matching TRBD1. Per germline, CDR1 LNHDA and CDR2 SQIVND (reference sequence). V trimming: 7 bases; J trimming: 8 bases; junction bases outside the gene matches: 19. CDR3 length: 16 residues. The CDR3 is CASTETKQGRPRGYTF. CDR3 nucleotides: TGTGCCAGTACCGAGACTAAACAGGGGAGACCGCGGGGCTACACCTTC.

This rearrangement joins TRBV29-1 to TRBJ2-3; possible D gene TRBD2, 5 bases. Trimming left V 6 bases short and J 14 bases short, with 15 bases between. CDR1 is SQVTM and CDR2 is ANQGSEA in the germline V gene. The CDR3 contains 10 residues. The CDR3 region is CSVGLLPGYF. DNA of the CDR3: TGCAGCGTCGGACTGCTGCCAGGGTATTTT.

The chain joins TRBV6-1 to TRBJ1-3; 9 bases agree with TRBD1. The length of the CDR3 is 15 residues. The V gene end was trimmed by 8 bases and the J gene end by 2 bases; junction bases not matched to a gene: 7. Germline assignment: CDR1 MNHNS and CDR2 SASEGT. The CDR3 sequence is CASGTGKLAGNTIYF. The CDR3 nucleotides are TGTGCCAGCGGGACAGGGAAGTTAGCTGGAAACACCATATATTTT.

V is TRBV11-2 and J is TRBJ2-5; weak D call: TRBD1 (5 bases). Per the germline V gene, CDR1 is SGHAT and CDR2 is FQNNGV. This CDR3 contains 14 residues. Trimming pared 1 base from V and 3 bases from J, leaving 9 bases between. CDR3 sequence: CASSLGQYKETQYF. The CDR3 region has the DNA TGTGCCAGCAGCTTAGGACAGTACAAAGAGACCCAGTACTTC.

The chain combines TRBV5-1 with TRBJ2-7; 7 nucleotides align to TRBD2. The CDR3 runs to 14 residues. Losses at the gene ends were 4 bases for V and 4 bases for J; bases not matched to a gene: 8. From germline, CDR1 is SGHRS and CDR2 YFSETQ. The CDR3 sequence: CASSLFGGSYEQYF. CDR3 DNA sequence: TGCGCCAGCAGCCTTTTCGGGGGGTCGTACGAGCAGTACTTC.

The rearrangement links TRBV2 to TRBJ1-2; tentative D call: TRBD1 (6 bases). V lost 6 bases to trimming and J lost 2 bases, with 10 bases between them. There are 13 residues in the CDR3. Per the germline V gene, CDR1 is SNHLY and CDR2 is FYNNEI. The CDR3 loop is CASRDRENYGYTF. CDR3 sequence (DNA): TGTGCCAGCAGGGACAGAGAGAACTATGGCTACACCTTC.

The rearrangement uses TRBV30 and TRBJ1-1; D gene ambiguous. From germline, CDR1 is GTSNPN and CDR2 SVGIG (reference sequence). Trimming took 4 bases from V and 4 from J, leaving 10 bases between them. The CDR3 extends over 12 amino acids. CDR3 sequence (DNA): TGTGCCTGGAATTCGGGTCGCACTGAAGCTTTCTTT. This translates into CAWNSGRTEAFF.

The chain combines TRBV6-1 with TRBJ1-4; D gene ambiguous. V was pared by 10 bases and J by 1 base, with 13 bases between. The germline V gene encodes CDR1 MNHNS and CDR2 SASEGT. This CDR3 has 14 residues. DNA for the CDR3: TGTGCCACCTCACTTGGTGGAACTAATGAAAAACTGTTTTTT. This gives the protein CATSLGGTNEKLFF.

The chain couples TRBV5-1 to TRBJ2-5; 16 bases match TRBD2. Germline trimming cut 4 bases from V and 5 bases from J; bases unmatched to any gene: 8. Germline CDR1 and CDR2: SGHRS and YFSETQ. The CDR3 totals 17 residues. CDR3 sequence reads: CASSHGTSGGAAETQYF. The CDR3 nucleotides are TGCGCCAGCAGCCACGGGACTAGCGGGGGGGCGGCGGAGACCCAGTACTTC.

The V call is TRBV6-1, the J call TRBJ1-2; D may be TRBD1 (5 bases). V lost 7 bases and J 0 bases, leaving 12 bases between the germline ends. Germline assignment: CDR1 MNHNS and CDR2 SASEGT. CDR3 length: 14 amino acids. The CDR3 sequence is CASIRGLANYGYTF. The CDR3 DNA follows: TGTGCCAGCATACGGGGACTCGCTAACTATGGCTACACCTTC.

This clone turned up a few times. The chain carries TRBV10-3 and TRBJ2-6, with 11 bases identical to TRBD1. Looked up from germline, CDR1 is ENHRY and CDR2 is SYGVKD. The V and J ends lost 10 bases and 2 bases, in that order; junction bases with no gene match: 7. This CDR3 spans 16 amino acids. The CDR3 DNA reads as TGTGCCACTCGGGACAGGGGGTATGCTGGGGCCAACGTCCTGACTTTC. Translating it yields CATRDRGYAGANVLTF.

The gene calls are TRBV2 and TRBJ1-2; D unresolved. The CDR3 spans 13 residues. V dropped 7 bases and J dropped 4 bases, with 13 bases sitting between them. Germline CDR1 is SNHLY and CDR2 is FYNNEI. The CDR3 here is CASIPGPSYGYTF. DNA of the CDR3: TGTGCCAGCATTCCGGGTCCCTCCTATGGCTACACCTTC.